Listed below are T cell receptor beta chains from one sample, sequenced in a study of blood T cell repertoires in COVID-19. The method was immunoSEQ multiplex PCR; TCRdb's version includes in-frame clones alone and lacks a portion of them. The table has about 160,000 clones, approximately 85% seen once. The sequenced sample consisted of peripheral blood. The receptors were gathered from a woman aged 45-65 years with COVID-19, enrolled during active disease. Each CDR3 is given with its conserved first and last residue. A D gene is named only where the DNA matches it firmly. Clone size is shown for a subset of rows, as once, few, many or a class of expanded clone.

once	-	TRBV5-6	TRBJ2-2	CASSLMRQGANTGELFF	TGTGCCAGCAGTCTAATGAGGCAAGGAGCGAACACCGGGGAGCTGTTTTTT
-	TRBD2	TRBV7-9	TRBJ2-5	CASSPVGLAGAETQYF	TGTGCCAGCAGCCCGGTTGGACTAGCGGGGGCGGAGACCCAGTACTTC
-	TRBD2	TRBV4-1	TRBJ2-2	CASSQGWLAGTGELFF	TGCGCCAGCAGCCAAGGGTGGCTAGCGGGGACCGGGGAGCTGTTTTTT
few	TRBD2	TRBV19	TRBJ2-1	CASSILAGSSYNEQFF	TGTGCCAGTAGTATACTAGCGGGGAGCTCCTACAATGAGCAGTTCTTC
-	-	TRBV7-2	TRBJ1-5	CASSLGANQPQHF	TGTGCCAGCAGCTTGGGGGCCAATCAGCCCCAGCATTTT
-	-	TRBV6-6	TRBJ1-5	CASSYRQGDQPQHF	TGTGCCAGCAGTTATCGGCAGGGTGATCAGCCCCAGCATTTT
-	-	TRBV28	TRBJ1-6	CASSSVRSPLHF	TGTGCCAGCAGTTCGGTTCGTTCACCCCTCCACTTT
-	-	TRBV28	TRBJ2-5	CASTPGGGGQETQYF	TGTGCCAGCACTCCCGGGGGCGGGGGCCAAGAGACCCAGTACTTC
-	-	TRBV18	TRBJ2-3	CASSPSAGLDTQYF	TGTGCCAGCTCACCGTCCGCCGGTCTTGATACGCAGTATTTT
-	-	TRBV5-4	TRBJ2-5	CASSLDYQETQYF	TGTGCCAGCAGCTTGGACTACCAAGAGACCCAGTACTTC
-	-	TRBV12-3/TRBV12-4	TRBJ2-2	CASTLKNTGELFF	TGTGCCAGCACGTTAAAGAACACCGGGGAGCTGTTTTTT
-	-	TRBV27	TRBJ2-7	CASSLGHRVNEQYF	TGTGCCAGCAGTTTAGGACACCGGGTGAACGAGCAGTACTTC
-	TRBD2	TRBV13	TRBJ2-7	CASSSLGRGISYEQYF	TGTGCCAGCAGCTCCCTAGGGCGGGGGATCTCCTACGAGCAGTACTTC
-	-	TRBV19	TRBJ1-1	CASSMGPPRTEAFF	TGTGCCAGTAGTATGGGCCCCCCCCGCACTGAAGCTTTCTTT
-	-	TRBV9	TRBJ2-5	CASSGGLKTQYF	TGTGCCAGCAGCGGAGGGCTGAAGACCCAGTACTTC
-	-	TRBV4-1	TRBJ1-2	CASSFQGMDGYTF	TGCGCCAGCAGCTTTCAGGGGATGGATGGCTACACCTTC
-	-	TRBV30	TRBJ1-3	CAWSGGRYSGNTIYF	TGTGCCTGGAGTGGGGGCAGGTACTCTGGAAACACCATATATTTT
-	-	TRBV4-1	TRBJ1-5	CASSQVTLNQPQHF	TGCGCCAGCAGCCAAGTCACTCTTAATCAGCCCCAGCATTTT
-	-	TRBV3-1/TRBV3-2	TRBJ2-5	CASSRSGSLETQYF	TGTGCCAGCAGCCGAAGCGGGTCTTTAGAGACCCAGTACTTC
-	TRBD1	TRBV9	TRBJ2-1	CASSPRDRSYNEQFF	TGTGCCAGCAGCCCCCGGGACAGGTCCTACAATGAGCAGTTCTTC
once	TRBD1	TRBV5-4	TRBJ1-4	CASSFDGTGLATNEKLFF	TGTGCCAGCAGCTTTGATGGGACAGGGCTCGCAACTAATGAAAAACTGTTTTTT
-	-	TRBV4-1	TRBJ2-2	CASSRGGAGSSTGELFF	TGCGCCAGCAGCCGAGGAGGGGCAGGGTCGAGCACCGGGGAGCTGTTTTTT
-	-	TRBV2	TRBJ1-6	CASREGGVRNSPLHF	TGTGCCAGCAGAGAGGGAGGGGTGCGAAATTCACCCCTCCACTTT